This T cell receptor (beta chain) was sequenced during a study of shared T cell receptors in the human thymus. Only in-frame clones appear in the TCRdb table, and some are missing; sequencing was by immunoSEQ multiplex PCR. The sample has about 660,000 clones; around 87% are singletons. The ends were cut back, 3 bases at V and 2 bases at J, with 11 bases in the middle. The CDR3 totals 14 residues. Germline V gene sequence: CDR1 SGHTA, CDR2 FQGNSA. The data also belong to a second study, concerning human thymus T cells. This second study says: Immunologically healthy infants in Finland undergoing congenital heart defect surgery were the donors. Thymic samples were excised during corrective heart operations. Seemingly biased V and J gene usage marked thymic and blood repertoires. Overlap was high between thymic repertoires from unrelated individuals, as reported in related research.

The receptor was isolated from a boy in the first two years of life with a congenital heart defect. The chain uses TRBV7-2 and TRBJ2-7, with D perhaps matching TRBD2 (6 bases). The sequenced sample consisted of thymocytes. The DNA of the CDR3 is TGTGCCAGCAGCTTGGGCCTAGCGCCCTACGAGCAGTACTTC. Residues: CASSLGLAPYEQYF.